One and the same sample provided the 25 T cell receptor beta chains below, sequenced in a study of blood T cells in healthy people across ages. Alongside a J-beta primer mix, a sample-barcoded 5' primer served in a second PCR lasting about 7 to 12 cycles. TCRdb used MiXCR to reprocess the 5' RACE reads, holding one entry per CDR3 protein. The sample lists fewer than 900,000 distinct CDR3 sequences, 40% to 45% occurring once. Sequenced: blood. The receptors were sampled from a woman aged 55 to 70 in good health.

This clonotype has just one count. The V gene is TRBV7-9, the J gene TRBJ1-5, with TRBD1 matching over 7 bases. Trimming at V came to 5 bases and at J to 4 bases, leaving 5 bases not matched to a gene. The CDR3 contains 14 residues. Germline values: CDR1 SEHNR, CDR2 FQNEAQ (reference sequence). The CDR3: CASSHGTDNQPQHF. The CDR3 region has the DNA TGTGCCAGCAGCCATGGGACAGATAATCAGCCCCAGCATTTT.

This clonotype was seen repeatedly, ten times or more. V and J are TRBV5-1 and TRBJ2-7; D is perhaps TRBD1 or TRBD2 (6 bases each). Trimming pared 4 bases from V and 3 bases from J, leaving 17 bases between. The CDR3 extends over 15 amino acids. Germline CDR1 and CDR2: SGHRS and YFSETQ. The CDR3 protein is CASSKTTGANYEQYF. CDR3 in DNA: TGCGCCAGCAGCAAAACGACGGGGGCCAACTACGAGCAGTACTTC.

This clonotype was counted a few times. V usage is TRBV20-1 and J usage is TRBJ2-3; TRBD2 matches at 8 bases. This CDR3 spans 18 amino acids. V lost 0 bases to trimming and J lost 4 bases; unmatched junction nucleotides: 15. Germline-derived CDR1 and CDR2 are DFQATT and SNEGSKA (reference sequence). The DNA of the CDR3 is TGCAGTGCTAGAGATACGGGAGCGGGAGAATACCCCCCAGATACGCAGTATTTT. Amino acids: CSARDTGAGEYPPDTQYF.

The chain has TRBV10-3 and TRBJ2-3; no clear D gene. Germline CDR1 is ENHRY and CDR2 is SYGVKD. The CDR3 is 11 amino acids. Trimming pared 10 bases from V and 4 bases from J, leaving 9 bases between. CDR3 DNA: TGTGCCACCGGACCCTCAGATACGCAGTATTTT. Translating gives CATGPSDTQYF.

The V and J genes are TRBV18 and TRBJ2-5; 10 bases match TRBD1. The CDR3 runs 16 residues. The V gene's germline CDR1 is KGHSH and CDR2 LQKENI. J was trimmed by 3 bases and V by 2 bases; bases with no gene match: 6. CDR3 sequence: CASSPKAGTGEETQYF. DNA of the CDR3: TGTGCCAGCTCACCAAAGGCCGGGACAGGGGAAGAGACCCAGTACTTC.

This chain uses TRBV7-8 with TRBJ1-6; weak D call: TRBD1 (5 bases). CDR1 is SGHVS and CDR2 is FQNEAQ in the germline V gene. Trimming took 1 base from V and 8 from J, leaving 9 bases between them. The CDR3 is 14 residues long. Here the CDR3 reads CASSLDLGDSPLHF. The CDR3 DNA reads TGTGCCAGCAGCTTAGATTTAGGGGATTCACCCCTCCACTTT.

The chain is built from TRBV24-1 and TRBJ2-1, with TRBD1 as a possible D gene (6 bases). V was shortened by 3 bases and J by 6 bases, with 14 bases between the two germline ends. The germline gives CDR1 KGHDR, CDR2 SFDVKD. This CDR3 comprises 15 residues. The CDR3 loop reads CATSDTGTPFNEQFF. In DNA form, the CDR3 reads TGTGCCACCAGTGATACAGGGACCCCCTTCAATGAGCAGTTCTTC.

The rearrangement links TRBV29-1 to TRBJ2-6, with D unclear. V gave up 4 bases and J gave up 0 bases, with 4 bases separating them. The CDR3 has 13 amino acids. The germline gives CDR1 SQVTM, CDR2 ANQGSEA. The CDR3 sequence: CSVASSGANVLTF. The CDR3 coding sequence is TGCAGCGTTGCCAGCTCTGGGGCCAACGTCCTGACTTTC.

This clonotype has just one count. The chain is built from TRBV6-2 or TRBV6-3 and TRBJ1-2; possible D gene TRBD1, 6 bases. The CDR3 loop spans 13 amino acids. Germline V gene lookup returns CDR1 MNHEY and CDR2 SVGEGT. V was trimmed by 1 base and J by 8 bases, leaving 11 bases between them. The DNA for the CDR3 is TGTGCCAGCAGTTACTTGGGGGGGCGCGGCTACACCTTC. This translates into CASSYLGGRGYTF.

This clonotype turned up a few times. The V call is TRBV3-1, the J call TRBJ2-1, with 16 bases matching TRBD2. V shed 3 bases and J 7 bases; nucleotides not matched to a gene: 6. Germline V lookup: CDR1 LGHDT, CDR2 YNNKEL (reference sequence). CDR3 length: 17 residues. This chain's CDR3 is CASSQGLAGGPGNEQFF. CDR3 bases: TGTGCCAGCAGCCAGGGACTAGCGGGAGGGCCGGGGAATGAGCAGTTCTTC.

The chain carries TRBV7-2 and TRBJ2-1; possibly TRBD2 for D (6 bases). The CDR3 extends over 16 amino acids. CDR1 SGHTA and CDR2 FQGNSA come from the germline V gene. V lost 0 bases and J 0 bases, leaving 9 bases between the germline ends. The CDR3 spells CASSLAGGASYNEQFF. CDR3 in DNA: TGTGCCAGCAGCTTAGCGGGCGGGGCCTCCTACAATGAGCAGTTCTTC. The variable domain in full, completed from reference TRBV7-2 and TRBJ2-1, reads GAGVSQSPSNKVTEKGKDVELRCDPISGHTALYWYRQSLGQGLEFLIYFQGNSAPDKSGLPSDRFSAERTGGSVSTLTIQRTQQEDSAVYLCASSLAGGASYNEQFFGPGTRLTVL.

The CDR3 DNA reads as TGTGCCAGCAGTTTATCAGGGCCGGGGAACACTGAAGCTTTCTTT. It encodes CASSLSGPGNTEAFF. The V gene is TRBV12-3 or TRBV12-4, the J gene TRBJ1-1; possibly TRBD1 for D (5 bases). V was cut by 2 bases and J by 1 base, with 11 bases left in between. This CDR3 is 15 amino acids long.

This chain links TRBV20-1 with TRBJ1-2; D is uncertain. CDR1 and CDR2 (germline): DFQATT, SNEGSKA (reference sequence). The CDR3 is 13 residues long. V shed 3 bases and J shed 8 bases, with 16 bases lying between them. The CDR3 DNA follows: TGCAGTGCTAGTAGTAACAGAGCCTGGGGCTACACCTTC. It codes for CSASSNRAWGYTF.

The rearrangement uses TRBV4-2 and TRBJ2-7; the match to TRBD1 covers 9 bases. This CDR3 is 18 amino acids long. V gave up 5 bases and J gave up 1 base; unmatched junction bases: 15. The germline CDR1 and CDR2 sequences are LGHNA and YNFKEQ. The CDR3 bases are TGTGCCAGCAGCTTCAGCCCGAGCCCAGGACAGGGGTCCTACGAGCAGTACTTC. Protein: CASSFSPSPGQGSYEQYF.

The chain recombines TRBV6-2 or TRBV6-3 with TRBJ2-7; maybe TRBD1 (6 bases). CDR1 is MNHEY and CDR2 is SVGEGT in the germline V gene. V was cut by 3 bases and J by 2 bases, with 14 bases left in between. CDR3 length: 15 residues. In DNA form, the CDR3 reads TGTGCCAGCAGTTATAATTCGGACAGTACCTACGAGCAGTACTTC. Translated: CASSYNSDSTYEQYF.

This chain uses TRBV25-1 with TRBJ2-1, with 10 bases aligning to TRBD1. This CDR3 is 14 amino acids long. The germline V gene encodes CDR1 MGHDK and CDR2 SYGVNS. J was trimmed by 8 bases and V by 5 bases; bases with no gene match: 6. CDR3 in DNA: TGTGCCAGCAGTAGGACAGGGGGACTCGATGAGCAGTTCTTC. It is translated as CASSRTGGLDEQFF.

This clonotype occurred a few times. The CDR3 spells CASSLYGTGGFEQYF. The CDR3 DNA reads as TGTGCCAGCAGCTTATACGGGACAGGGGGATTCGAGCAGTACTTC. This sequence joins TRBV5-6 and TRBJ2-7; 11 bases match TRBD1. V dropped 2 bases and J dropped 6; count of bases not matched to a gene: 7. The CDR3 loop spans 15 amino acids. Germline CDR1 SGHDT, CDR2 YYEEEE.

The chain joins TRBV10-3 to TRBJ1-1, with 8 bases aligning to TRBD1. Trimming at V came to 4 bases and at J to 1 base, leaving 2 bases not matched to a gene. The CDR3 spans 14 residues. CDR1 is ENHRY, CDR2 SYGVKD, per germline. The CDR3 nucleotides are TGTGCCATCAGTGCTGACAGGGGGAACACTGAAGCTTTCTTT. Translated: CAISADRGNTEAFF.

The V gene is TRBV6-5, the J gene TRBJ2-7; D is ambiguous. Judging by the DNA end, TRBJ2-5 fits better; the J call may be wrong. Germline V lookup: CDR1 MNHEY, CDR2 SVGAGI. The CDR3 runs to 14 residues. In nucleotides, the CDR3 is TGTGCCAGCAACGCTTGGGCATTACAAGAGACCCAGTACTTC. It encodes CASNAWALQETQYF.

The V gene is TRBV27, the J gene TRBJ2-5; D not certain. This CDR3 has 13 amino acids. In germline, CDR1 is MNHEY, CDR2 SMNVEV (reference sequence). The V and J ends lost 6 bases and 4 bases respectively, with 12 bases between them. CDR3 sequence: CASSPKPGETQYF. DNA for the CDR3: TGTGCCAGCAGCCCTAAACCAGGAGAGACCCAGTACTTC.

As for this clonotype: At one end, the junction sequence differs from germline, possibly due to a read error. The chain recombines TRBV12-3 or TRBV12-4 with TRBJ2-1; the D gene is possibly TRBD2 (7 bases). The tail of the sequence fits TRBJ2-7 better, so the J call may be wrong. CDR3 size: 15 residues. For the CDR3, the DNA is TGTACCAGCACTTACAGGGAGGGGTCCTACAATGAGCAGTACTTC. Encoded protein: CTSTYREGSYNEQYF.

J is TRBJ1-4 and V is TRBV6-4; D remains unclear. This CDR3 has 15 amino acids. Trimming took 4 bases from V and 2 from J, leaving 11 bases between them. Germline CDR1 reads MRHNA; CDR2 reads SNTAGT. The CDR3 spells CASSVWTYTNEKLFF. The CDR3 region has the DNA TGTGCCAGCAGTGTCTGGACTTATACTAATGAAAAACTGTTTTTT.

The chain recombines TRBV5-1 with TRBJ2-1, with unresolved D. This CDR3 has 15 residues. The V and J ends lost 0 bases and 8 bases respectively, with 15 bases between them. CDR1 is SGHRS and CDR2 is YFSETQ in the germline V gene. CDR3 in amino acids: CASSLGRSTGDEQFF. CDR3 DNA: TGCGCCAGCAGCTTGGGACGGAGTACGGGTGATGAGCAGTTCTTC.

The chain couples TRBV27 to TRBJ2-1; unclear D gene. Per germline, CDR1 MNHEY and CDR2 SMNVEV (reference sequence). Trimming left V 6 bases short and J 6 bases short, with 15 bases between. The CDR3 has 14 residues. The CDR3 loop is CASRPPGPLNEQFF. The CDR3 region has the DNA TGTGCCAGCAGACCCCCGGGCCCCCTCAATGAGCAGTTCTTC.

The chain links TRBV7-3 to TRBJ1-6; the match to TRBD1 covers 7 bases. There are 14 residues in the CDR3. Looked up from germline, CDR1 is SGHTA and CDR2 is FQGTGA. The V and J ends lost 6 bases and 5 bases, in that order; junction bases with no gene match: 4. The CDR3 DNA sequence: TGTGCCAGCAGGCGGGACAGCGATAATTCACCCCTCCACTTT. Protein product: CASRRDSDNSPLHF.